Here is one T cell receptor (beta chain) with its context. What this receptor recognizes is not known. Qualities for individual bases were not recorded, and no much larger clone is one base off. The TCR beta CDR3 regions were amplified from RNA transcripts. A first-round RT-PCR of the TCR CDR3 used the HTBI primer set with the Qiagen OneStep RT-PCR kit. Libraries were constructed in a second round of multiplex PCR, after which size selection and purification were performed. Paired-end sequencing of the libraries was performed with 100 bp reads on an Illumina HiSeq2000. For the original study's pipeline: SOAPnuke was used to process the raw data, throwing out any read that contained adapters or uncalled bases, had a mean Phred below 15, or lacked an exact constant-primer or identifier match. COPE v1.2.5 was used to merge the high-quality paired reads, and each unique nucleotide sequence was defined as a clonotype. MiTCR v1.1 was used to align the clonotypes against IMGT TRBV, TRBD and TRBJ reference segments. Only V-J combinations with frequency above 0.0001, covering about 99% of repertoires, were analysed. The TCS score was defined as F50 (clonal expansion) divided by E x V (chaos), with BLOSUM62-based TCRdist calculated between CDR3 peptides within each V-J. Welch's t-statistics and random forest reduced roughly 500 V-J features to 13, which were used in a naive Bayes classifier (R e1071). TCRdb applied fastp at Q25 and MiXCR to the public reads, then kept only in-frame beta chains. All rows with the same CDR3 protein become a single entry with the most common DNA and genes. Clone size and V and J calls follow TCRdb, not the original study. The sample table lists 390,000 or so distinct CDR3 sequences, about 14% of them with a count of one. Together, the top ten hold roughly 13% of the sample.

This entry belongs to a study of T cells in Graves' hyperthyroidism and ophthalmopathy (dated by TCRdb to the late 2010s). Study-wide context: Peripheral blood was collected at initial diagnosis, before any treatment. To identify TCR V-J signatures that set the groups apart, the researchers used a discovery cohort of 100 patients, made up of under 45 with Graves' ophthalmopathy and 57 with stable Graves' hyperthyroidism. Prospective prediction of ophthalmopathy was tested in an independent validation cohort consisting of fewer than 20 hyperthyroidism patients and approximately 16 patients who later progressed to ophthalmopathy. For training and testing, the 100 or so patients in the discovery cohort were randomly divided in a 7:3 ratio. Thyroid tissue and blood T-cell repertoires from more than five Graves' hyperthyroidism patients were also compared in the study. Once sampling was done, hyperthyroidism patients were given methimazole at a starting dose of 30 mg daily, whereas ophthalmopathy patients were given high-dose intravenous methylprednisolone. According to the paper, TCR Vbeta CDR3 sequencing was carried out on about 140 peripheral blood samples, which came from under 50 ophthalmopathy, around 75 hyperthyroidism and roughly 17 progressor patients. Summary of the overall study and its limitations: No statistical method was used to set the sample size in advance, and investigators knew the group allocation. A 13 V-J signature model separated ophthalmopathy from stable hyperthyroidism, with 87.88% sensitivity and 81% to 82% specificity in cross-validation and 80%/75% in testing. In validation, the model predicted progression to ophthalmopathy a median of approximately 6.3 months before onset, with around 70% sensitivity and roughly 73% specificity. Most expanded thyroid clonotypes (frequency above 0.001) were also detected in blood, a finding suggesting that blood repertoires may reflect thyroid immune responses.

Ophthalmopathy patients had moderately to severely active disease, Clinical Activity Score of at least 3, NOSPECS grade of at least 4, and duration under 3 months. Exclusion was applied to patients with uncontrolled infections, other autoimmune diseases, pregnancy or lactation. Diagnoses were established on the basis of clinical symptoms, serum thyroxine and TRAb, thyroid ultrasound, and orbital computed tomography. Ficoll-Paque density gradient centrifugation was used to isolate PBMCs from approximately 10 ml of fresh peripheral blood. Total RNA was extracted with Trizol reagent, and quality was checked on an Agilent 2100 Bioanalyzer. CDR1 and CDR2, per the germline V gene, are MGHRA and YSYEKL. Trimming removed 5 bases from V and 6 bases from J; the gene matches leave 9 bases unexplained. From its cysteine to its phenylalanine, the CDR3 spans 15 amino acids. The DNA shown is the 45-base CDR3, in frame from base 1.

The TCR sequence derives from a man in his late teens or twenties with Graves' ophthalmopathy. The sample consisted of blood. The sequence joins TRBV4-1 to TRBJ1-1; a stretch of 10 junction bases matches TRBD1. The CDR3 region: CASSYLDRGPAEAFF. The sequenced DNA: TGCGCCAGCAGCTACTTAGACAGGGGGCCCGCTGAAGCTTTCTTT.